This TCR beta chain is from a study of blood T cell repertoires in COVID-19. The study recruited people aged roughly 18 to 89 years across approximately 24 US areas. Categorization into cohorts depended on clinical history that participants reported. For recovered donors of Cohort 3, there were two negative PCRs, clearance, or symptom resolution. V was clipped by 6 bases and J by 0 bases, with 11 bases between them. CDR3 length: 14 residues. The germline V gene has CDR1 LNHDA and CDR2 SQIVND (reference sequence). Authors' methods: By means of reference gene primer amplification, nucleated cell counts were estimated. Sequenced by immunoSEQ multiplex PCR; TCRdb stores in-frame clones only, minus some. The DNA gave D and trimming, while V, J and clone size come from that table. The data contain about 180,000 clones, about 88% of them singletons.

J is TRBJ1-2 and V is TRBV19, with D possibly TRBD1 on 5 matching bases. This receptor was taken from a woman aged 45-65 years who had recovered from COVID-19. The sample comprised PBMCs or T cells enriched from blood (not recorded which). This CDR3 is CASSSDRSNYGYTF. For the CDR3, the DNA is TGTGCCAGTAGCTCAGACAGATCTAACTATGGCTACACCTTC.